The 8 T cell receptor beta chains in this list originate from one sample, sequenced in a study of Graves' ophthalmopathy and Graves' hyperthyroidism. For repertoire sequencing, the TCR beta CDR3 regions were amplified from RNA transcripts. An initial RT-PCR round employing HTBI primers preceded a second-round multiplex PCR. TCRdb recomputed calls from the multiplex PCR reads with MiXCR, one row per CDR3 protein. The data contain approximately 210,000 distinct CDR3 sequences, about 22% of them singletons. Input material: peripheral blood. The receptors here all came from a woman aged 50 to 60 with Graves' ophthalmopathy.

This clonotype occurred a few times. The chain carries TRBV5-1 and TRBJ2-5; D is perhaps TRBD2 (6 bases). V was pared by 4 bases and J by 2 bases, with 15 bases between. The CDR3 contains 15 residues. Germline values: CDR1 SGHRS, CDR2 YFSETQ. The CDR3 DNA reads TGCGCCAGCAGCGTGAACTCCGGGACTCAAGAGACCCAGTACTTC. Protein: CASSVNSGTQETQYF.

This clonotype appeared many times. The genes are TRBV30 and TRBJ1-2; a possible D gene is TRBD1 (5 bases). The CDR3 is made up of 10 amino acids. Germline V lookup: CDR1 GTSNPN, CDR2 SVGIG (reference sequence). V lost 1 base, J lost 8 bases, and 5 bases lay in between. The CDR3 region has the DNA TGTGCCTGGAGTGGGGGGGGCTACACCTTC. Amino acids: CAWSGGGYTF.

There are many counts of this clonotype. V gene TRBV27 combines with J gene TRBJ1-2, with a tentative D call TRBD1 (6 bases). In germline, CDR1 is MNHEY, CDR2 SMNVEV (reference sequence). There are 13 residues in the CDR3. Trimming took off 5 bases at V and 8 bases at J, with 15 bases between the two ends. In nucleotides, the CDR3 is TGTGCCAGCAGTCCACTCTCCGGGGGCGGCTACACCTTC. It codes for CASSPLSGGGYTF.

This clonotype has ten or more counts. V is TRBV5-1 and J is TRBJ1-2; 7 nucleotides align to TRBD1. With 6 bases clipped from V and 2 bases from J, the junction kept 7 bases outside the gene matches. Germline V lookup: CDR1 SGHRS, CDR2 YFSETQ. This CDR3 contains 14 residues. The CDR3 bases are TGCGCCAGCACAAGAGAGGGACAGAACTATGGCTACACCTTC. Its protein is CASTREGQNYGYTF.

The chain employs TRBV5-1 and TRBJ1-2; D is uncertain. V dropped 5 bases and J dropped 4 bases, with 18 bases sitting between them. The length of the CDR3 is 15 residues. CDR1 and CDR2 from the germline V gene are SGHRS and YFSETQ. The CDR3, as DNA: TGCGCCAGCAGACCCGCCCCAGACACTCTCTATGGCTACACCTTC. This codes for CASRPAPDTLYGYTF.

The J gene is TRBJ2-5, the V gene TRBV27; no clear D. The CDR3 has 13 amino acids. Germline CDR1 is MNHEY and CDR2 is SMNVEV (reference sequence). V was trimmed by 11 bases and J by 4 bases, leaving 17 bases between them. DNA of the CDR3: TGTGCCGCCGGTCCCCTAGGATCAGAGACCCAGTACTTC. It yields the protein CAAGPLGSETQYF.

In DNA, the CDR3 is TGTGCCAGCATTGCTCCTCGCTACAGGGGGCATGAGACCCAGTACTTC. It specifies CASIAPRYRGHETQYF. The rearrangement uses TRBV28 and TRBJ2-5; 9 bases line up with TRBD1. The germline V gene encodes CDR1 MDHEN and CDR2 SYDVKM. Trimming at V came to 7 bases and at J to 5 bases, leaving 14 bases not matched to a gene. The CDR3 length is 16 residues.

This clonotype was observed at least ten times. The chain uses TRBV20-1 and TRBJ1-6; D not certain. V was clipped by 1 base and J by 7 bases, with 8 bases between them. The germline CDR1 and CDR2 sequences are DFQATT and SNEGSKA (reference sequence). The CDR3 consists of 13 residues. The DNA of the CDR3 is TGCAGTGCTAGAGTACGAGAAAATTCACCCCTCCACTTT. It translates to CSARVRENSPLHF.